These 13 T cell receptor beta chains originate from one sample sequenced in a study of memory CD4+ T cells and cytomegalovirus serostatus. Method: immunoSEQ multiplex PCR; TCRdb's copy keeps in-frame clones and lacks some. This sample has fewer than 75,000 clones; under 80% occur once, and the top ten carry around 0.83%. Single viable CD3+CD4+CD8-CD45RO+ cells were sorted as the memory CD4+ T cells. Sequencing was performed on memory CD4+ T cells from blood. The receptors here all came from an adult in good health and CMV-seronegative.

The CDR3 loop is CASRQGAVNEKLFF. The CDR3 coding sequence is TGTGCCAGCAGGCAGGGGGCGGTTAATGAAAAACTGTTTTTT. The rearrangement joins TRBV28 to TRBJ1-4, with TRBD1 matching over 8 bases. J gave up 4 bases and V 6 bases, and 4 bases lay outside the gene matches. CDR1 and CDR2 from the germline V gene are MDHEN and SYDVKM. The CDR3 covers 14 residues.

V is TRBV14 and J is TRBJ1-2; D may be TRBD1 (5 bases). V was cut by 4 bases and J by 5 bases, with 14 bases left in between. This CDR3 is 14 amino acids long. The V gene's germline CDR1 is SGHDN and CDR2 FVKESK. The CDR3 reads CASSRNLGDYGYTF. In DNA form, the CDR3 reads TGTGCCAGCAGCCGGAACCTAGGGGATTATGGCTACACCTTC.

The CDR3 sequence: CASSITGISWTEAFF. DNA of the CDR3: TGTGCCAGTAGTATAACAGGCATCAGTTGGACTGAAGCTTTCTTT. The rearrangement uses TRBV19 and TRBJ1-1; possible D gene TRBD1, 5 bases. The CDR3 loop spans 15 amino acids. The germline V gene encodes CDR1 LNHDA and CDR2 SQIVND (reference sequence). Trimming shortened V by 2 bases and J by 5 bases, and 15 bases separated the two germline ends.

This chain joins TRBV27 and TRBJ2-2; tentatively, D is TRBD1 (5 bases). Per germline, CDR1 MNHEY and CDR2 SMNVEV (reference sequence). The CDR3 covers 14 residues. Trimming stripped 5 bases from V and 8 bases from J, with 15 bases between. CDR3 nucleotides: TGTGCCAGCAGTAGGCAGGGTAGGTCGGGGGAGCTGTTTTTT. It is translated as CASSRQGRSGELFF.

The genes are TRBV5-4 and TRBJ1-1; 9 nucleotides agree with TRBD1. Germline V gene sequence: CDR1 SGHNT, CDR2 YYREEE (reference sequence). The CDR3 sequence is 16 residues long. After removal of 4 bases from V and 5 bases from J, the junction contained 12 bases not matched to a gene. The CDR3 is CASSQITGTGNTEAFF. CDR3 DNA sequence: TGTGCCAGCAGCCAGATCACCGGGACAGGGAATACTGAAGCTTTCTTT.

The chain links TRBV5-1 to TRBJ2-2; 12 bases align to TRBD2. Germline trimming cut 7 bases from V and 7 bases from J; bases unmatched to any gene: 11. Germline CDR1 reads SGHRS; CDR2 reads YFSETQ. The CDR3 contains 16 residues. The CDR3 nucleotides read TGCGCCAGCCTAAACCTAGCGGGAGGGCCCGGCGGGGAGCTGTTTTTT. Its protein is CASLNLAGGPGGELFF.

This clone turned up a few times. CDR3 DNA: TGTGCCAGCAGTGGGACTAGCGGGAGAGAAACCGGGGAGCTGTTTTTT. Its translation: CASSGTSGRETGELFF. The J gene is TRBJ2-2, the V gene TRBV2; TRBD2 matches at 13 bases. V lost 4 bases to trimming and J lost 5 bases; unmatched junction nucleotides: 4. The CDR3 has 16 amino acids. Germline V gene lookup returns CDR1 SNHLY and CDR2 FYNNEI.

The chain couples TRBV20-1 to TRBJ2-7; the D is unclear. The CDR3 covers 11 residues. The V gene's germline CDR1 is DFQATT and CDR2 SNEGSKA (reference sequence). V gave up 3 bases and J gave up 7 bases, with 10 bases separating them. The CDR3 protein is CSASLSGEQYF. The CDR3 DNA sequence: TGCAGTGCTAGTCTTTCAGGAGAGCAGTACTTC.

V gene TRBV5-4 combines with J gene TRBJ2-7; 11 positions match TRBD1. V shed 7 bases, J shed 7 bases, and the junction held 4 bases outside the gene matches. The germline gives CDR1 SGHNT, CDR2 YYREEE (reference sequence). This CDR3 is 12 amino acids long. The CDR3 DNA sequence: TGTGCCAGCGGGACAGGGGGAACGGAGCAGTACTTC. Its translation: CASGTGGTEQYF.

The rearrangement uses TRBV9 and TRBJ1-2; TRBD1 matches 7 bases. The CDR3 has 16 amino acids. Trimming cost V 0 bases and J 4 bases; bases outside gene matches: 9. Germline loops: CDR1 SGDLS, CDR2 YYNGEE. CDR3 nucleotides: TGTGCCAGCAGCGTAGCGAGGGGGCCGCAGTCCTATGGCTACACCTTC. Protein: CASSVARGPQSYGYTF.

The chain is built from TRBV13 and TRBJ1-2, with 9 bases matching TRBD1. From germline, CDR1 is PRHDT and CDR2 FYEKMQ (reference sequence). The CDR3 contains 14 residues. The junction had 3 bases not matched to a gene; V was cut back by 3 bases and J by 4 bases. DNA of the CDR3: TGTGCCAGCAGCTTCACAGGGGGCTTCTATGGCTACACCTTC. Translating it yields CASSFTGGFYGYTF. The variable domain in full, with the rest retrieved from reference TRBV13 and TRBJ1-2, is AAGVIQSPRHLIKEKRETATLKCYPIPRHDTVYWYQQGPGQDPQFLISFYEKMQSDKGSIPDRFSAQQFSDYHSELNMSSLELGDSALYFCASSFTGGFYGYTFGSGTRLTVV.

The CDR3 loop is CASSTLLRTGELFF. The CDR3, as DNA: TGTGCCAGTAGTACCCTCTTAAGGACCGGGGAGCTGTTTTTT. This chain connects TRBV19 to TRBJ2-2, with D hard to call. V was pared by 4 bases and J by 5 bases, with 11 bases between. CDR1 and CDR2 from the germline V gene are LNHDA and SQIVND (reference sequence). The CDR3 covers 14 residues.

This chain uses TRBV7-2 with TRBJ1-1; perhaps TRBD1 as D (6 bases). The V end was cut by 0 bases, the J end by 4 bases, with 9 bases between. Germline V gene lookup returns CDR1 SGHTA and CDR2 FQGNSA. This CDR3 contains 14 residues. The CDR3 protein is CASSLAQGTTEAFF. The DNA of the CDR3 is TGTGCCAGCAGCTTAGCGCAGGGGACCACTGAAGCTTTCTTT. Complete variable domain (other parts from reference TRBV7-2 and TRBJ1-1): GAGVSQSPSNKVTEKGKDVELRCDPISGHTALYWYRQSLGQGLEFLIYFQGNSAPDKSGLPSDRFSAERTGGSVSTLTIQRTQQEDSAVYLCASSLAQGTTEAFFGQGTRLTVV.